This TCR beta chain was retrieved from a study of lymphopenia after photon versus proton radiotherapy. The study, taken as a whole, reports: Larger post-nadir TCR diversity loss correlated inversely with survival in deceased patients. Proton therapy kept repertoires fairly stable, unlike photons, which gained effector/memory cells. Authors raise, but do not show, better survival with proton therapy. After the lymphocyte nadir, photon-treated repertoires showed oligoclonal expansion, especially of CD8+ Temra cells.

Notes on this clone: The antigen is not known.

Measured with immunoSEQ multiplex PCR; TCRdb has only the in-frame clones, and not every one. The sample holds around 160,000 clones, approximately 86% seen once. This CDR3 spans 14 amino acids. The ends lost 1 base at V and 8 bases at J; junction bases unmatched: 6. The germline V gene has CDR1 MDHEN and CDR2 SYDVKM. The chain combines TRBV28 with TRBJ1-2; 8 bases are shared with TRBD1. This sequence originates from a man in his fifties or sixties with gastric cancer. Sequencing used peripheral blood, obtained from a patient treated with photon-based radiotherapy. The CDR3 DNA reads TGTGCCAGCAGTTTATCCCCCAGGGGGCAAGGCTACACCTTC. Translated, it gives CASSLSPRGQGYTF.